A single sample gave rise to the 20 T cell receptor beta chains below, sequenced in a study of cytomegalovirus exposure and HLA in healthy donors. PCR employed 60 Vbeta and 13 Jbeta primers. TCRdb keeps only in-frame clones here, not all; method: immunoSEQ multiplex PCR. This table holds roughly 98,000 clones, about four fifths found once. The sequenced sample was PBMCs. The receptor source for this set is a woman aged 70-85 years in good health and CMV-seropositive.

This chain uses TRBV27 with TRBJ1-2; tentative D call: TRBD1 (6 bases). In germline, CDR1 is MNHEY, CDR2 SMNVEV (reference sequence). V lost 3 bases and J 5 bases, leaving 10 bases between the germline ends. This CDR3 is built from 13 residues. The CDR3 is CASSFRQGYGYTF. The CDR3 DNA follows: TGTGCCAGCAGTTTTCGTCAGGGGTATGGCTACACCTTC.

The rearrangement joins TRBV5-1 to TRBJ1-3; D remains ambiguous. V lost 4 bases, J lost 8 bases, and 16 bases lay in between. The CDR3 extends over 14 amino acids. Germline V gene sequence: CDR1 SGHRS, CDR2 YFSETQ. Here the CDR3 DNA reads TGCGCCAGCAGCAGCTTCGGGGTAGGAGACACCATATATTTT. Protein sequence: CASSSFGVGDTIYF.

V and J are TRBV28 and TRBJ1-5, with a tentative D call TRBD1 (6 bases). The CDR3 is made up of 16 amino acids. Germline CDR1 and CDR2: MDHEN and SYDVKM. V lost 5 bases and J 0 bases, leaving 14 bases between the germline ends. CDR3 in DNA: TGTGCCAGCAGTCCTACAGGGATCGGTAGCAATCAGCCCCAGCATTTT. This sequence encodes CASSPTGIGSNQPQHF.

Only one count was recorded for this clone. The V and J genes are TRBV2 and TRBJ2-5, with 10 bases aligning to TRBD2. Judging by the DNA end, TRBJ2-7 fits better; the J call may be wrong. This CDR3 has 17 amino acids. CDR1 and CDR2 from the germline V gene are SNHLY and FYNNEI. This CDR3 reads CASSERLAGDSAYEQYF. The CDR3 DNA follows: TGTGCCAGCAGTGAAAGGCTAGCGGGAGATTCAGCCTACGAGCAGTACTTC.

The chain is built from TRBV11-2 and TRBJ2-5; possible D gene TRBD1, 7 bases. The V gene lost 1 base and the J gene lost 6 bases, with 21 bases spanning the gap. Germline V gives CDR1 SGHAT, CDR2 FQNNGV. This CDR3 region has 17 residues. The DNA of the CDR3 is TGTGCCAGCAGCTTAGTGTCAATCCGACAGGGAGGAAAGACCCAGTACTTC. Its protein is CASSLVSIRQGGKTQYF.

The rearrangement links TRBV10-3 to TRBJ2-7, with TRBD1 matching 10 bases. The V segment lost 4 bases and the J segment 6 bases; nucleotides outside the gene matches: 3. CDR1 ENHRY and CDR2 SYGVKD come from the germline V gene. CDR3 length: 13 amino acids. The CDR3 spells CAISATGGFEQYF. The CDR3 nucleotides read TGTGCCATCAGTGCGACAGGGGGCTTCGAGCAGTACTTC.

V is TRBV19 and J is TRBJ2-1; 11 nucleotides align to TRBD2. The CDR3 loop spans 15 amino acids. Germline values: CDR1 LNHDA, CDR2 SQIVND (reference sequence). V was pared by 9 bases and J by 9 bases, with 13 bases of the junction left unmatched. CDR3 loop: CASSYLSGRGREQFF. In DNA, the CDR3 is TGTGCCAGCAGTTACCTTAGCGGGAGGGGACGTGAGCAGTTCTTC.

The chain joins TRBV2 to TRBJ2-7; TRBD1 is a possible D gene (6 bases). V gave up 6 bases and J gave up 2 bases, with 8 bases separating them. This CDR3 has 12 amino acids. CDR1 is SNHLY, CDR2 FYNNEI, per germline. CDR3 sequence reads: CASSQGPYEQYF. CDR3 sequence (DNA): TGTGCCAGCAGCCAGGGGCCCTACGAGCAGTACTTC. The variable domain in full, with the rest retrieved from reference TRBV2 and TRBJ2-7, is EPEVTQTPSHQVTQMGQEVILRCVPISNHLYFYWYRQILGQKVEFLVSFYNNEISEKSEIFDDQFSVERPDGSNFTLKIRSTKLEDSAMYFCASSQGPYEQYFGPGTRLTVT.

V is TRBV11-3 and J is TRBJ1-1; tentatively, D is TRBD1 (5 bases). Germline assignment: CDR1 SGHNT and CDR2 YENEEA. The CDR3 consists of 15 residues. V lost 5 bases to trimming and J lost 4 bases, with 17 bases between them. CDR3 loop: CASSQGGVVGTEAFF. CDR3 coding DNA: TGTGCCAGCAGCCAAGGAGGGGTTGTCGGCACTGAAGCTTTCTTT. The whole variable domain, remainder taken from reference TRBV11-3 and TRBJ1-1, is EAGVVQSPRYKIIEKKQPVAFWCNPISGHNTLYWYLQNLGQGPELLIRYENEEAVDDSQLPKDRFSAERLKGVDSTLKIQPAELGDSAVYLCASSQGGVVGTEAFFGQGTRLTVV.

The gene calls are TRBV30 and TRBJ2-1; the D gene is possibly TRBD1 (5 bases). The germline V gene encodes CDR1 GTSNPN and CDR2 SVGIG (reference sequence). This CDR3 is built from 13 residues. Trimming removed 0 bases from V and 5 bases from J, with 8 bases in between. The CDR3 loop reads CAWSVGAHNEQFF. In DNA, the CDR3 is TGTGCCTGGAGTGTTGGGGCACACAATGAGCAGTTCTTC.

The chain has TRBV6-1 and TRBJ2-7; weak D call: TRBD2 (5 bases). Trimming removed 4 bases from V and 3 bases from J, with 7 bases in between. Germline loops: CDR1 MNHNS, CDR2 SASEGT. The CDR3 spans 12 residues. The CDR3 region is CASSGGGYEQYF. CDR3 sequence (DNA): TGTGCCAGCAGTGGAGGAGGCTACGAGCAGTACTTC.

The chain employs TRBV18 and TRBJ1-4; D perhaps matches TRBD1 (5 bases). Trimming took off 3 bases at V and 5 bases at J, with 16 bases between the two ends. The CDR3 runs to 16 residues. The germline CDR1 and CDR2 sequences are KGHSH and LQKENI. The CDR3 sequence is CASSPPGQGRNEKLFF. CDR3 nucleotide sequence: TGTGCCAGCTCACCCCCTGGGCAGGGCCGGAATGAAAAACTGTTTTTT.

The V call is TRBV4-1, the J call TRBJ2-3, with 8 bases fitting TRBD2. The CDR3 has 14 amino acids. Germline CDR1 MGHRA, CDR2 YSYEKL. J lost 4 bases, V lost 4 bases, and 4 bases had no gene match. CDR3 DNA: TGCGCCAGCAGCCCCGGGGGGGAGGCAGATACGCAGTATTTT. This codes for CASSPGGEADTQYF.

V gene TRBV4-1 combines with J gene TRBJ2-3; 8 nucleotides agree with TRBD1. The CDR3 extends over 17 amino acids. V shed 2 bases, J shed 1 base, and the junction held 8 bases outside the gene matches. CDR1 MGHRA and CDR2 YSYEKL come from the germline V gene. The CDR3 DNA reads TGCGCCAGCAGCCAAAGGTCAGGACAGGGTGGCACAGATACGCAGTATTTT. Protein sequence: CASSQRSGQGGTDTQYF.

With respect to this clone: A read error may produce the germline difference seen at one junction end. The rearrangement joins TRBV6-6 to TRBJ2-5, with TRBD1 as a possible D gene (5 bases). Germline loops: CDR1 MNHNY, CDR2 SVGAGI (reference sequence). The CDR3 length is 16 residues. CDR3 amino acids: CASSHSGAGPPRAQYF. CDR3 DNA sequence: TGTGCCAGCAGTCACTCTGGGGCCGGGCCACCAAGGGCCCAGTACTTC.

This clone has just a few counts. This chain connects TRBV7-2 to TRBJ2-2; TRBD2 matches 15 bases. The CDR3 is 18 residues long. The J segment lost 8 bases and the V segment lost 4 bases, leaving 11 bases of the junction unmatched. Germline values: CDR1 SGHTA, CDR2 FQGNSA. Written as DNA, the CDR3 is TGTGCCAGCAGCTCCGGTCTTGGACTAGCGGGGGGGTTTGGGGAGCTGTTTTTT. Protein product: CASSSGLGLAGGFGELFF.

The rearrangement links TRBV7-2 to TRBJ2-5; possible D gene TRBD1, 6 bases. V dropped 5 bases and J dropped 3 bases, with 22 bases sitting between them. The CDR3 sequence is 17 residues long. Germline V gives CDR1 SGHTA, CDR2 FQGNSA. CDR3: CASSMPYRGQTEETQYF. CDR3 DNA: TGTGCCAGCAGCATGCCCTATCGTGGACAGACCGAAGAGACCCAGTACTTC.

Remarks on this clone: This sample includes further DNA sequences coding for the same CDR3. The genes are TRBV9 and TRBJ2-7; 9 nucleotides agree with TRBD1. The CDR3 is made up of 13 amino acids. Germline trimming cut 3 bases from V and 7 bases from J; bases unmatched to any gene: 5. Germline lookup yields CDR1 SGDLS and CDR2 YYNGEE. CDR3: CASSAGQGAEQYF. DNA of the CDR3: TGTGCCAGCAGCGCGGGACAGGGAGCTGAGCAGTACTTC.

The chain uses TRBV19 and TRBJ2-5; perhaps TRBD2 as D (6 bases). The germline gives CDR1 LNHDA, CDR2 SQIVND (reference sequence). The CDR3 runs to 14 residues. Trimming shortened V by 5 bases and J by 9 bases, and 19 bases separated the two germline ends. CDR3 coding DNA: TGTGCCAGTAGTCCCCCGGGACGTCGGGAGCCCCAGTACTTC. Its protein is CASSPPGRREPQYF.

J is TRBJ2-5 and V is TRBV5-1; 9 bases agree with TRBD1. Unmatched junction bases numbered 8, after V lost 3 bases and J lost 5 bases. The CDR3 has 15 residues. Germline V gene lookup returns CDR1 SGHRS and CDR2 YFSETQ. The CDR3 DNA follows: TGCGCCAGCAGCTCGTGGGGACAGGGAGGGGAGACCCAGTACTTC. Its protein is CASSSWGQGGETQYF.